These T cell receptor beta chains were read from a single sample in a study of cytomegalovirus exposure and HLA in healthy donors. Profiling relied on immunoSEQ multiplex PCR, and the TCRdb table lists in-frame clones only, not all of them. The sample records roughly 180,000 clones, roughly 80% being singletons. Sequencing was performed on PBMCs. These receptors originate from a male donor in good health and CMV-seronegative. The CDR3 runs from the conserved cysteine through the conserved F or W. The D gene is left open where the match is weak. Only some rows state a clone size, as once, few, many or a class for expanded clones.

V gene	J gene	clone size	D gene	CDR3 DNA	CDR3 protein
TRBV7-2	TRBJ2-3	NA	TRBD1	TGTGCCAGCAGCTATTGGGGACAGCGCACAGATACGCAGTATTTT	CASSYWGQRTDTQYF
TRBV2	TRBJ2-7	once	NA	TGTGCCACCGCCCTAGTTGACTACGAGCAGTACTTC	CATALVDYEQYF
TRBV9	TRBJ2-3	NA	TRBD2	TGTGCCAGCAGCGTCGGACCTCAAGCGGGAGTGAATACAGATACGCAGTATTTT	CASSVGPQAGVNTDTQYF
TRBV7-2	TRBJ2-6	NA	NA	TGTGCCAGCAGCTTAATCAGGGGCCGACACAACGTCCTGACTTTC	CASSLIRGRHNVLTF
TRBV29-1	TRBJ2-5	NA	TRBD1	TGCAGCGTTGAAAGGAACAGGGGGCGCGCGGAGACCCAGTACTTC	CSVERNRGRAETQYF
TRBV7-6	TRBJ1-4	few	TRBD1	TGTGCCAGCAGCCCCGCCCAGGGGGAAGGACTGTTTTTT	CASSPAQGEGLFF
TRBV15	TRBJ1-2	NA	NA	TGTGCCACCAGCAGGTACTCAGGACAGAGCTATGGCTACACCTTC	CATSRYSGQSYGYTF
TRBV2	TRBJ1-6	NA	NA	TGTGCCAGCAGATACCTTGGCTCACCCCTCCACTTT	CASRYLGSPLHF
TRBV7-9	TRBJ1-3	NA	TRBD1	TGTGCCAGCAGCTTAGCGGACAGGAGCTCTGGAAACACCATATATTTT	CASSLADRSSGNTIYF
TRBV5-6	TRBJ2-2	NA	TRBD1	TGTGCCAGCAGCTTACAGGGGTGGACCGGGGAGCTGTTTTTT	CASSLQGWTGELFF